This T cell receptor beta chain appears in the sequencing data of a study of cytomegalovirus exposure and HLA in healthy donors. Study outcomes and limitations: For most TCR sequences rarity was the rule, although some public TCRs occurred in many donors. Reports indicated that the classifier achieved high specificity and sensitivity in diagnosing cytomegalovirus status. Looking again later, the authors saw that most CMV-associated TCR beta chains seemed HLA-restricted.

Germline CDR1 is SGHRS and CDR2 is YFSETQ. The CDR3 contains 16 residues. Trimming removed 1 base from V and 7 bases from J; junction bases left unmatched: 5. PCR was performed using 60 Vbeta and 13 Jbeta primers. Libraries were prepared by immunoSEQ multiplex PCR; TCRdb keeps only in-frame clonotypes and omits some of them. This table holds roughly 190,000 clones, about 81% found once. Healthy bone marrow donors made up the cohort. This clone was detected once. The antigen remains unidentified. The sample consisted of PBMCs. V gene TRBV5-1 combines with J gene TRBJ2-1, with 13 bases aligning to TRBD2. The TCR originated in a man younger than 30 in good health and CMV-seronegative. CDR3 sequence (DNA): TGCGCCAGCAGCTTGCCGACTAGCGGGAGGAGTAATGAGCAGTTCTTC. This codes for CASSLPTSGRSNEQFF.